This T cell receptor (beta chain) was sequenced during a study of OX40 agonist ivuxolimab in advanced cancers. TCRdb's table, derived via immunoSEQ multiplex PCR, lists solely in-frame clones and lacks some. The sample has approximately 74,000 clones; approximately 92% are singletons. The sample holds a few counts of this clone. Germline lookup yields CDR1 LNHDA and CDR2 SQIVND (reference sequence). Unmatched junction bases numbered 8, after V lost 6 bases and J lost 5 bases. CDR3 length equals 15 residues. The sequencing here drew on CD4+ or CD8+ T cells sorted from blood, taken in a trial of the OX40 agonist ivuxolimab. This receptor was taken from an adult with an advanced solid tumor such as melanoma, head and neck, liver or kidney cancer. The chain recombines TRBV19 with TRBJ1-4; 8 bases match TRBD1. The CDR3 is CASRRQGNQNEKLFF. The CDR3 DNA follows: TGTGCCAGTAGAAGACAGGGGAACCAAAATGAAAAACTGTTTTTT.